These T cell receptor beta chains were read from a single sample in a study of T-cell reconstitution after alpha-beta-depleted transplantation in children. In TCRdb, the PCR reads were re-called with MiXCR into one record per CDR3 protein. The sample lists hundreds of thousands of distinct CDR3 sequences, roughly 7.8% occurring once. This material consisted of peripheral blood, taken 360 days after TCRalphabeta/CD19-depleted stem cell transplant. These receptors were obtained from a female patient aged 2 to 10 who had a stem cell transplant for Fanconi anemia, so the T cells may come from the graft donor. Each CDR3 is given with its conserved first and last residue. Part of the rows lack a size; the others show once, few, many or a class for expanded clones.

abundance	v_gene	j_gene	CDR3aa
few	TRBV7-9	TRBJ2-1	CASKIRTGGDEQFF
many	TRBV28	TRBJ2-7	CASMAGGFGYEQYF
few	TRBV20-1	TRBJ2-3	CSAPGGGLEVDTQYF
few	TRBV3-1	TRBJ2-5	CASSRGTSIETQYF
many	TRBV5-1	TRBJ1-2	CASSLTYEFNYGYTF
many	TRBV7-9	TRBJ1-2	CASSLTGGNGGYTF
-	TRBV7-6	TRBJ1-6	CASSFGESPLHF
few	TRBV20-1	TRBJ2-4	CSARSDSGKNIQYF
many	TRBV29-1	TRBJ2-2	CSARGASTGELFF
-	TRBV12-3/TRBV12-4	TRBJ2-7	CASSSPGTGPYEQYF
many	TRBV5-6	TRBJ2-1	CASSPVGRGNEQFF
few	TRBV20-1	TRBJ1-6	CSARDLHGTSSYNSPLHF
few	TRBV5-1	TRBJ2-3	CASSSERDRGRDTQYF
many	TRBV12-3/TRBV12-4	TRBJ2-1	CASSFGFNEQFF
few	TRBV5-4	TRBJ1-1	CASSFVDRGTEAFF
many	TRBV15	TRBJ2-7	CATSRAGGEQYF
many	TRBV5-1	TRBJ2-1	CASSPTSGSNEQFF
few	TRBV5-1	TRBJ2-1	CASSLDLYNEQFF
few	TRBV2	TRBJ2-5	CASKGRVETQYF
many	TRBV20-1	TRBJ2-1	CSARESWDNYNEQFF
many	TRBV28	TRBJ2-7	CASSAWWGISYEQYF
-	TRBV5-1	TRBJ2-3	CASSFRGPDTQYF
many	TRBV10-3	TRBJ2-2	CAIRGAGGPTGELFF